A single sample gave rise to the 2 T cell receptor beta chains below, sequenced in a study of T cell repertoires in cytomegalovirus infection. TCRdb redid the calling of the reads with MiXCR, one entry per CDR3 protein. The repertoire consists of 45,000 to 65,000 distinct CDR3 sequences, with around 19% occurring once and the leading ten covering about four fifths. Which antigens these TCRs recognize remains unknown. The sample in question was CD8+ T cells from cultured PBMCs, obtained from culture after CMV antigen stimulation. These receptors were collected from a human donor in good health (CMV status not recorded). Some clones in this sample may be carry-over from other donors' samples.

There are a few counts of this clonotype. This chain joins TRBV10-3 and TRBJ2-1, with 8 bases identical to TRBD2. The ends lost 6 bases at V and 0 bases at J; junction bases unmatched: 4. The CDR3 is 15 amino acids. Looked up from germline, CDR1 is ENHRY and CDR2 is SYGVKD. In nucleotides, the CDR3 is TGTGCCATCAGAACGGGGGGGGCCTCCTACAATGAGCAGTTCTTC. Amino acid sequence: CAIRTGGASYNEQFF.

The chain has TRBV29-1 and TRBJ1-1, with unresolved D. Trimming took off 3 bases at V and 4 bases at J, with 6 bases between the two ends. The germline CDR1 and CDR2 sequences are SQVTM and ANQGSEA. This CDR3 has 11 residues. The CDR3, as DNA: TGCAGCGTTGAGTCAACCACTGAAGCTTTCTTT. Its translation is CSVESTTEAFF.